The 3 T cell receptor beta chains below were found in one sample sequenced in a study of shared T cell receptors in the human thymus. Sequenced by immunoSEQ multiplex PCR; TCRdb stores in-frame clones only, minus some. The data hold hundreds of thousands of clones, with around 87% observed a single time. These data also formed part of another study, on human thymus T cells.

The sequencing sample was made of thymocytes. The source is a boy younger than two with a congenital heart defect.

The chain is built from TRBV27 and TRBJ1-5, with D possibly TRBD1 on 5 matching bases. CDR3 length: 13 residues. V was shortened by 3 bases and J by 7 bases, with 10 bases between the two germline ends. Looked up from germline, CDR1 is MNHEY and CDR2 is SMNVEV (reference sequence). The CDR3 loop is CASSFAQGQPQHF. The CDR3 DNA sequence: TGTGCCAGCAGTTTTGCCCAGGGACAGCCCCAGCATTTT.

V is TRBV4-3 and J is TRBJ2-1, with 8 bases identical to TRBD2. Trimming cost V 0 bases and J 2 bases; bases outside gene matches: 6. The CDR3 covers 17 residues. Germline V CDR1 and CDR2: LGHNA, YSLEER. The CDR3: CASSQDFPGGTYNEQFF. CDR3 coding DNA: TGCGCCAGCAGCCAAGATTTCCCGGGGGGGACCTACAATGAGCAGTTCTTC.

The DNA for the CDR3 is TGTGCCAGCAGCCTTGACCCGGGACAGGGCCATTATGGCTACACCTTC. Its protein is CASSLDPGQGHYGYTF. The chain is built from TRBV14 and TRBJ1-2, with 9 nucleotides matching TRBD1. After removal of 4 bases from V and 5 bases from J, the junction contained 11 bases not matched to a gene. The germline V gene encodes CDR1 SGHDN and CDR2 FVKESK. CDR3 length: 16 amino acids.